This TCR beta chain was sequenced during a study of T cell responses to AZD1222 COVID-19 vaccine. Study findings and constraints: Donors were largely white British and mainly female; clonal diversity was possibly underestimated.

The count of this clone is one. Its antigen is as yet unknown. Generated by immunoSEQ multiplex PCR, the TCRdb table keeps only in-frame clones and is missing some. The sample includes roughly 130,000 clones, around 90% of them seen just once. The germline gives CDR1 LNHDA, CDR2 SQIVND (reference sequence). Trimming shortened V by 3 bases and J by 2 bases, and 11 bases separated the two germline ends. This CDR3 has 14 residues. The V and J genes are TRBV19 and TRBJ2-7; possibly TRBD2 for D (6 bases). Sequencing used peripheral blood, obtained on day 0 of AZD1222 vaccination. The sequence was obtained from an adult in good health. DNA of the CDR3: TGTGCCAGTAGTATGCGGGGTCTAACCTACGAGCAGTACTTC. This sequence encodes CASSMRGLTYEQYF.